The 17 T cell receptor beta chains below come from one sample, sequenced in a study of T-cell memory formation after mild COVID-19. Each CDR3 protein gets one entry after TCRdb re-called the 5' RACE reads with MiXCR. The profile covers hundreds of thousands of distinct CDR3 sequences, with 20% appearing a single time and approximately 8.4% taken by the ten largest. Sequenced: PBMCs or a T cell subset sorted from them (not recorded which). The receptor source for this set is an adult woman who had mild COVID-19 (a few samples of this study predate the infection). Cell type and time point are not known.

The chain links TRBV12-3 or TRBV12-4 to TRBJ1-1, with TRBD1 matching over 11 bases. CDR3 length: 15 amino acids. The V segment lost 5 bases and the J segment 4 bases; nucleotides outside the gene matches: 6. CDR3 residues: CASSGGQGAFTEAFF. Here the CDR3 DNA reads TGTGCCAGCAGTGGCGGACAGGGGGCTTTCACTGAAGCTTTCTTT.

This clonotype came up many times. The chain has TRBV20-1 and TRBJ2-1; a possible D gene is TRBD2 (6 bases). The V end was cut by 5 bases, the J end by 4 bases, with 21 bases between. The CDR3 covers 16 residues. Germline V gene data show CDR1 as DFQATT and CDR2 as SNEGSKA (reference sequence). CDR3 coding DNA: TGCAGTGCTGCCTCTGGTGCCGGGACTGGGTACAATGAGCAGTTCTTC. Translation: CSAASGAGTGYNEQFF.

The chain has TRBV7-2 and TRBJ2-1; 7 nucleotides line up with TRBD1. V shed 4 bases, J shed 12 bases, and the junction held 18 bases outside the gene matches. CDR3 length equals 16 residues. Germline CDR1 reads SGHTA; CDR2 reads FQGNSA. The CDR3 region is CASSSLGTAGSRGQFF. CDR3 bases: TGTGCCAGCAGCTCCCTAGGGACAGCCGGGTCAAGGGGGCAGTTCTTC. The whole variable domain, remainder taken from reference TRBV7-2 and TRBJ2-1, is GAGVSQSPSNKVTEKGKDVELRCDPISGHTALYWYRQSLGQGLEFLIYFQGNSAPDKSGLPSDRFSAERTGGSVSTLTIQRTQQEDSAVYLCASSSLGTAGSRGQFFGPGTRLTVL.

V and J are TRBV12-3 or TRBV12-4 and TRBJ2-7, with 9 bases identical to TRBD1. J lost 5 bases, V lost 3 bases, and 8 bases had no gene match. The CDR3 totals 15 residues. The CDR3: CASSFWTGAFHEQYF. CDR3 bases: TGTGCCAGCAGTTTTTGGACAGGGGCATTTCACGAGCAGTACTTC.

This clonotype occurred a few times. The V call is TRBV27, the J call TRBJ2-2; 10 bases agree with TRBD2. Germline lookup yields CDR1 MNHEY and CDR2 SMNVEV (reference sequence). V shed 5 bases, J shed 3 bases, and the junction held 9 bases outside the gene matches. This CDR3 is built from 17 residues. The CDR3 sequence: CASSPLAGVRYTGELFF. As DNA, the CDR3 is TGTGCCAGCAGTCCGCTAGCGGGAGTACGGTACACCGGGGAGCTGTTTTTT.

V is TRBV12-3 or TRBV12-4 and J is TRBJ2-3, with 7 bases matching TRBD1. J gave up 2 bases and V 6 bases, and 5 bases lay outside the gene matches. The CDR3 has 14 residues. The CDR3 nucleotides are TGTGCCAGCAGCTCACAGGGGATCACAGATACGCAGTATTTT. This codes for CASSSQGITDTQYF.

This clonotype was detected a few times. The chain joins TRBV2 to TRBJ2-5; D remains ambiguous. Germline lookup yields CDR1 SNHLY and CDR2 FYNNEI. The CDR3 is 13 amino acids. V dropped 3 bases and J dropped 5 bases, with 10 bases sitting between them. The CDR3: CASSDYGYETQYF. CDR3 coding DNA: TGTGCCAGCAGTGATTATGGGTATGAGACCCAGTACTTC.

This clonotype has just a few counts. This rearrangement joins TRBV5-4 to TRBJ2-3, with D maybe TRBD2 (6 bases). Looked up from germline, CDR1 is SGHNT and CDR2 is YYREEE (reference sequence). Trimming left V 7 bases short and J 0 bases short, with 9 bases between. The CDR3 sequence is 13 residues long. CDR3 protein: CASRGSSTDTQYF. Here the CDR3 DNA reads TGTGCCAGCCGGGGGTCTAGCACAGATACGCAGTATTTT.

CDR3 sequence (DNA): TGTGCCAGCAGCTTAGGGGGGGTAGAGACTGAAGCTTTCTTT. Its protein product is CASSLGGVETEAFF. The chain recombines TRBV7-6 with TRBJ1-1; perhaps TRBD1 as D (5 bases). Germline values: CDR1 SGHVS, CDR2 FNYEAQ. The CDR3 loop spans 14 amino acids. With 1 base removed from V and 5 bases from J, the gap between germline ends came to 11 bases.

This chain joins TRBV5-1 and TRBJ2-2; 9 bases are a match to TRBD2. Germline V gives CDR1 SGHRS, CDR2 YFSETQ. The CDR3 totals 20 residues. V was clipped by 0 bases and J by 1 base; unmatched bases: 13. Here the CDR3 reads CASSLVAGALRGLNTGELFF. In DNA form, the CDR3 reads TGCGCCAGCAGCTTGGTAGCGGGAGCCCTAAGGGGATTGAACACCGGGGAGCTGTTTTTT.

V usage is TRBV13 and J usage is TRBJ2-5; D assignment may be TRBD1 or TRBD2 (5 bases each). Germline V lookup: CDR1 PRHDT, CDR2 FYEKMQ (reference sequence). V was cut by 5 bases and J by 4 bases, with 11 bases left in between. This CDR3 spans 13 amino acids. The CDR3 DNA sequence: TGTGCCAGCAGCCCCGGGACGGCAGAGACCCAGTACTTC. Translation gives CASSPGTAETQYF.

CDR3 amino acids: CASSLGPAGGPNEQFF. In DNA form, the CDR3 reads TGCGCCAGCAGCTTGGGCCCCGCGGGGGGGCCAAATGAGCAGTTCTTC. V is TRBV5-1 and J is TRBJ2-1, with TRBD2 identical over 9 bases. Per the germline V gene, CDR1 is SGHRS and CDR2 is YFSETQ. The CDR3 has 16 residues. The V and J ends lost 0 bases and 7 bases, in that order; junction bases with no gene match: 8.

V usage is TRBV4-3 and J usage is TRBJ1-1; no firm D call. V lost 1 base and J lost 0, with 9 bases in between. This CDR3 has 15 amino acids. Looked up from germline, CDR1 is LGHNA and CDR2 is YSLEER. This chain's CDR3 is CASSQGTSMNTEAFF. CDR3 sequence (DNA): TGCGCCAGCAGCCAAGGTACCAGTATGAACACTGAAGCTTTCTTT.

This clonotype was counted a single time. The chain employs TRBV5-5 and TRBJ1-4; D is ambiguous. This CDR3 comprises 15 residues. Germline assignment: CDR1 SGHKS and CDR2 YYEKEE (reference sequence). Between the trimmed V and J ends, which lost 1 base and 3 bases, there was a span of 10 bases. CDR3 amino acids: CASSLLGNSNEKLFF. The CDR3 DNA sequence: TGTGCCAGCAGCTTGTTGGGAAACTCTAATGAAAAACTGTTTTTT.

At least ten counts were recorded for this clonotype. This rearrangement joins TRBV20-1 to TRBJ1-3; D not resolved. V was cut by 3 bases and J by 0 bases, with 9 bases left in between. This CDR3 spans 14 amino acids. Germline V gene sequence: CDR1 DFQATT, CDR2 SNEGSKA (reference sequence). The CDR3, as DNA: TGCAGTGCTAGTCCGCCGTACTCTGGAAACACCATATATTTT. It encodes CSASPPYSGNTIYF.

The rearrangement joins TRBV5-1 to TRBJ2-3; D not resolved. Germline V lookup: CDR1 SGHRS, CDR2 YFSETQ. The V end lost 4 bases, the J end lost 5 bases, and 11 bases lay between the germline ends. The CDR3 covers 13 residues. The CDR3, as DNA: TGCGCCAGCAGCCCCGACTTAGAAGATACGCAGTATTTT. Translation gives CASSPDLEDTQYF. The full variable domain, completed using reference TRBV5-1 and TRBJ2-3, is KAGVTQTPRYLIKTRGQQVTLSCSPISGHRSVSWYQQTPGQGLQFLFEYFSETQRNKGNFPGRFSGRQFSNSRSEMNVSTLELGDSALYLCASSPDLEDTQYFGPGTRLTVL.

This sequence joins TRBV6-5 and TRBJ1-1; TRBD1 agrees at 7 bases. Germline loops: CDR1 MNHEY, CDR2 SVGAGI. CDR3 size: 16 residues. With V trimmed by 7 bases and J by 0 bases, 11 bases remained unmatched. CDR3 in DNA: TGTGCCAGCATCTACAGGACAGGTGGCATGAACACTGAAGCTTTCTTT. Amino acid sequence: CASIYRTGGMNTEAFF.